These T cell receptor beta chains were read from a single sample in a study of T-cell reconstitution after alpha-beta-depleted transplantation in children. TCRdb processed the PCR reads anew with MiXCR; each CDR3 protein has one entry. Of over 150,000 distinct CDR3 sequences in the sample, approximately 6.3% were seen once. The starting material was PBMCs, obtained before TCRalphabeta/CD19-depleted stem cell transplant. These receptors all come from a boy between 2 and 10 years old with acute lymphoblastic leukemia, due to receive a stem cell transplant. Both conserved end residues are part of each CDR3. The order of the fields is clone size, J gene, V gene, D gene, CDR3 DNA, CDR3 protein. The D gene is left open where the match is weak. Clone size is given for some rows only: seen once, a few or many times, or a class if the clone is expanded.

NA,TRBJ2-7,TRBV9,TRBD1,TGTGCCAGCAGCGTAGAGGGACAGGGGAACTACGAGCAGTACTTC,CASSVEGQGNYEQYF
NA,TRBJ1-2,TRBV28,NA,TGTGCCAGCAGTCCAACCACAGGGTCTAACTATGGCTACACCTTC,CASSPTTGSNYGYTF
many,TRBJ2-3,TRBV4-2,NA,TGTGCCAGCAACCAGTTGTCAGGGCAGGGATGGGGGAGGACAGATACGCAGTATTTT,CASNQLSGQGWGRTDTQYF
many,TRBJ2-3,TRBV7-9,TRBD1,TGTGCCAGCAGCCCGCCTCCGGGACAGGGCACAGATACGCAGTATTTT,CASSPPPGQGTDTQYF
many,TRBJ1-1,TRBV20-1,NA,TGCAGTGCTAGAGATTCCAGGGTGAACACTGAAGCTTTCTTT,CSARDSRVNTEAFF
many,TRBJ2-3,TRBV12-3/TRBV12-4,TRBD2,TGTGCCAGCAGTTTTGGACTAGCCTCTAGCACAGATACGCAGTATTTT,CASSFGLASSTDTQYF
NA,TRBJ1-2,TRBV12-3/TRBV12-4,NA,TGTGCCAGCAGATACGTCCAGGGTGGCTACACCTTC,CASRYVQGGYTF
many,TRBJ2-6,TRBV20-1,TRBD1,TGCAGTGCTAGAACGACAGGGGTCTCTGGGGCCAACGTCCTGACTTTC,CSARTTGVSGANVLTF
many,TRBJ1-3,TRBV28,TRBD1,TGTGCCAGCAGTACAGGGGGAGGAAACACCATATATTTT,CASSTGGGNTIYF
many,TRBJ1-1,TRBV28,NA,TGTGCCAGCAGTCGTTACAATCAGCAGGGTGAAGCTTTCTTT,CASSRYNQQGEAFF
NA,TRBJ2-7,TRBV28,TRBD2,TGTGCCAGCAGTCAGACGCGGGGGGGCTACGAGCAGTACTTC,CASSQTRGGYEQYF
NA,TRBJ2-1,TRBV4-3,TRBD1,TGCGCCAGCAGCCATGGCAGGGGGAATGAGCAGTTCTTC,CASSHGRGNEQFF
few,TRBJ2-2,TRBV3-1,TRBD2,TGTGCCAGCAGCCCTCCGGGACTAGCGGGGTCCGGGGAGCTGTTTTTT,CASSPPGLAGSGELFF
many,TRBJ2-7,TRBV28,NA,TGTGCCAGCAGTTTATTTCCCGGGGGCAGCGAGCAGTACTTC,CASSLFPGGSEQYF
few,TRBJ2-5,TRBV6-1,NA,TGTACCAGCAGCCATGAGCCGGGCGGGCTTACCCAGTACTTC,CTSSHEPGGLTQYF
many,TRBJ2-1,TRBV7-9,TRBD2,TGTGCCAGCACCGGCAGCGGGAACATATACAATGAGCAGTTCTTC,CASTGSGNIYNEQFF
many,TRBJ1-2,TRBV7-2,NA,TGTGCCAGCAGCTTAGAGGCCGGGGGCTACACCTTC,CASSLEAGGYTF
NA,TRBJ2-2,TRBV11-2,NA,TGTGCCAGCAGCTTAGAAAGCCCCCGTAGGGGACTCACCGGGGAGCTGTTTTTT,CASSLESPRRGLTGELFF
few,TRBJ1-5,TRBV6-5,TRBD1,TGTGCCAGCAGTCCCGGGACAGGGCCCCAGTTCCTAGGGCCCCAGCATTTT,CASSPGTGPQFLGPQHF
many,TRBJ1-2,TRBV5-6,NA,TGTGCCAGCAGCTTGGAACCTTCCTATGGCTACACCTTC,CASSLEPSYGYTF
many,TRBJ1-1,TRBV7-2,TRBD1,TGTGCCAGCAGCTCACTCACCGGGACAGGGGGAAGTTGGACTGAAGCTTTCTTT,CASSSLTGTGGSWTEAFF
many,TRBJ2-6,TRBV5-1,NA,TGCGCCAGCAGCTCGGGGGCTGGGGCCAACGTCCTGACTTTC,CASSSGAGANVLTF
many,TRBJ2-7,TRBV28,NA,TGTGCCAGCAGAAAATTAGCGCGAAGCTCCTACGAGCAGTACTTC,CASRKLARSSYEQYF
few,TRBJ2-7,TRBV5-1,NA,TGCGCCAGCAGCTTGGAGGGGGTCAGTAACTACGAGCAGTACTTC,CASSLEGVSNYEQYF
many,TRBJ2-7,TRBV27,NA,TGTGCCAGCAGTTTTTCCCACAGGGAACGCTACGAGCAGTACTTC,CASSFSHRERYEQYF
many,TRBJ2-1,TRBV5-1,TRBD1,TGCGCCAGCAGCTTGGGGGACAGGGAACTCAGTGAGCAGTTCTTC,CASSLGDRELSEQFF
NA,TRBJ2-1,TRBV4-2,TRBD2,TGTGCCAGGAGCCCCAAGCCGGGACTACCTTTTGATGAGCAGTTCTTC,CARSPKPGLPFDEQFF
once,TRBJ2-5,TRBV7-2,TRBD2,TGTGCCAGCAGCCCAGGGCAAGCGGGGGCCCCGCAGTACTTC,CASSPGQAGAPQYF
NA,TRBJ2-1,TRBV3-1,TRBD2,TGTGCCTGCAGCCAAGATGGACTAGCGGGGGGGAGCTCCTACAATGAGCAGTTCTTC,CACSQDGLAGGSSYNEQFF
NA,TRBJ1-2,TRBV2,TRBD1,TGTGCCAGAAGGACAGGGGAGGGCTACACCTTC,CARRTGEGYTF
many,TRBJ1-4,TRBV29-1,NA,TGCAGCGCCCTCGGGGAGAATGAAAAACTGTTTTTT,CSALGENEKLFF
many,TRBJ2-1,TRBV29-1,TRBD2,TGCAGCGTTAATAGCGGGAGCTCGTACAATGAGCAGTTCTTC,CSVNSGSSYNEQFF
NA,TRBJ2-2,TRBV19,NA,TGTGCCAGTAGTCTAAGGCAGGCCGGGGAGCTGTTTTTT,CASSLRQAGELFF
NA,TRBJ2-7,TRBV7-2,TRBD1,TGTGCCAGCAGCTTAGCGCGGCTGGACAGGGGATCTGAGCAGTACTTC,CASSLARLDRGSEQYF
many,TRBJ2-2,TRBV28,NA,TGTGCCAGCAGTTTAAGGCGGAGAACCGGGGAGCTGTTTTTT,CASSLRRRTGELFF
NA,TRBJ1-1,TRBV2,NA,TGTGCCAGCATAACCCGGCGGGGGAATAAACCTGAAGCTTTCTTT,CASITRRGNKPEAFF
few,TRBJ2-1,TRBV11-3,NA,TGTGCCAGCACCGCCGGGGGTGGAAGGGTCTTC,CASTAGGGRVF
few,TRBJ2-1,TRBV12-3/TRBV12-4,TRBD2,TGTGCCAGCAGGAGCGGGAGTGGGAATGAGCAGTTCTTC,CASRSGSGNEQFF
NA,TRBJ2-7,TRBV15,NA,TGTGCCACCAGCAGACCAGCCATGGGGACCTACGAGCAGTACTTC,CATSRPAMGTYEQYF
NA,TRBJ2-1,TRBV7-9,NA,TGTGCCAGCAGCTTCCCTATAGGAGGAGGGATCGATGAGCAGTTCTTC,CASSFPIGGGIDEQFF
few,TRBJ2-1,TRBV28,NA,TGTGCCACCCGGGGGCTTCCCTACAATGAGCAGTTCTTC,CATRGLPYNEQFF